These T cell receptor beta chains were read from a single sample in a study of Ad26.COV2.S vaccination and SARS-CoV-2 variants. Clones were read by immunoSEQ multiplex PCR, and TCRdb kept only the in-frame ones, dropping some. The sample has 290,000 or so clones, about 90% seen once. The sample was peripheral blood, taken in a trial of Ad26.COV2.S vaccine versus placebo. The receptors here all came from a person aged 18-60 years who received the Ad26.COV2.S COVID-19 vaccine or a placebo. Each CDR3 is given with its conserved first and last residue. The D gene is left open where the match is weak. Size is omitted from some rows. Given values are once, few, many or a class for expanded clones.

CDR3 protein	CDR3 DNA	J gene	D gene	clone size	V gene
CASSLDRDYGYTF	TGTGCCAGCTCTCTAGACAGGGACTATGGCTACACCTTC	TRBJ1-2	TRBD1	NA	TRBV18
CASSFGPSWGTQYF	TGTGCCAGCAGCTTCGGCCCCTCCTGGGGGACCCAGTACTTC	TRBJ2-5	NA	NA	TRBV7-3
CASSLTGSSYNSPLHF	TGTGCCAGCAGCCTCACAGGGAGCTCCTATAATTCACCCCTCCACTTT	TRBJ1-6	NA	NA	TRBV4-2
CASSPAGDPGRVGTQYF	TGTGCCAGCAGCCCCGCAGGGGACCCCGGTCGGGTGGGAACCCAGTACTTC	TRBJ2-5	NA	NA	TRBV7-7
CASRPSGGRETQYF	TGTGCCAGCAGACCATCGGGGGGCCGGGAGACCCAGTACTTC	TRBJ2-5	NA	once	TRBV2
CASWRGAGGRNTEAFF	TGTGCCAGTTGGAGGGGAGCCGGAGGAAGGAACACTGAAGCTTTCTTT	TRBJ1-1	NA	NA	TRBV19
CASSYGQGGGNTIYF	TGTGCCAGCAGTTACGGGCAGGGGGGAGGAAACACCATATATTTT	TRBJ1-3	TRBD1	NA	TRBV6-5
CASSVGQPGYEQYF	TGTGCCAGCAGCGTCGGACAGCCCGGCTACGAGCAGTACTTC	TRBJ2-7	NA	once	TRBV6-5
CASSPRDGYEQYF	TGCGCCAGCAGCCCGCGGGACGGGTACGAGCAGTACTTC	TRBJ2-7	NA	few	TRBV5-1
CASSLDQGPQETQYF	TGTGCCAGCAGCTTAGATCAGGGGCCCCAAGAGACCCAGTACTTC	TRBJ2-5	NA	NA	TRBV7-9
CASSSVDRNTGELFF	TGCGCCAGCAGCTCAGTCGACAGGAACACCGGGGAGCTGTTTTTT	TRBJ2-2	NA	few	TRBV5-1
CASSLLGDTVYNEQFF	TGTGCCAGCAGCCTCCTGGGGGACACCGTCTACAATGAGCAGTTCTTC	TRBJ2-1	NA	NA	TRBV7-2
CASSLLAESLSGANVLTF	TGTGCCAGCAGTCTACTTGCGGAGAGCCTCTCCGGGGCCAACGTCCTGACTTTC	TRBJ2-6	NA	NA	TRBV6-6
CATSREVMSSGANVLTF	TGTGCCACCAGCAGAGAAGTTATGAGCTCTGGGGCCAACGTCCTGACTTTC	TRBJ2-6	NA	NA	TRBV15
CASSLSLGLAGTGELFF	TGTGCCAGCAGCTTGTCGCTGGGACTAGCGGGTACCGGGGAGCTGTTTTTT	TRBJ2-2	TRBD2	NA	TRBV5-4
CASSLKGVMGTSSYNEQFF	TGTGCCAGCAGCTTAAAGGGCGTTATGGGGACTAGCAGTTACAATGAGCAGTTCTTC	TRBJ2-1	TRBD2	NA	TRBV7-2
CASSLVPTDTNTGELFF	TGCGCCAGCAGCCTCGTCCCAACGGACACGAACACCGGGGAGCTGTTTTTT	TRBJ2-2	NA	NA	TRBV5-1
CASSYSQGMSGNTIYF	TGTGCCAGCAGTTACTCCCAGGGAATGTCTGGAAACACCATATATTTT	TRBJ1-3	NA	NA	TRBV6-5
CASSYSLAGGYNEQFF	TGTGCCAGCAGTTACTCCTTAGCGGGGGGTTACAATGAGCAGTTCTTC	TRBJ2-1	TRBD2	NA	TRBV6-2/TRBV6-3
CASSRNGQGGPEAFF	TGTGCCAGTAGTAGAAATGGACAGGGGGGCCCTGAAGCTTTCTTT	TRBJ1-1	TRBD1	NA	TRBV19
CASRKGQGLTYEQYF	TGTGCCAGCAGGAAAGGACAGGGGCTTACCTACGAGCAGTACTTC	TRBJ2-7	TRBD1	NA	TRBV2
CASSFKENTEAFF	TGTGCCAGCAGCTTCAAGGAGAACACTGAAGCTTTCTTT	TRBJ1-1	NA	NA	TRBV5-6
CASSSQGTSGRTGELFF	TGCGCCAGCAGCTCCCAGGGGACTAGCGGGAGAACCGGGGAGCTGTTTTTT	TRBJ2-2	TRBD2	NA	TRBV5-1
CASSQRAHNEQFF	TGTGCCAGCAGCCAAAGGGCACACAATGAGCAGTTCTTC	TRBJ2-1	NA	NA	TRBV3-1/TRBV3-2
CAGGPGALNEKLFF	TGTGCCGGGGGTCCTGGGGCACTTAATGAAAAACTGTTTTTT	TRBJ1-4	NA	once	TRBV27
CASSTGDGTQYF	TGTGCCAGCTCCACGGGGGACGGGACCCAGTACTTC	TRBJ2-5	NA	NA	TRBV18
CASSPRLAGGPEQYF	TGTGCCAGCAGCCCTAGACTAGCGGGAGGGCCCGAGCAGTACTTC	TRBJ2-7	TRBD2	NA	TRBV5-5
CASSMGSGGSYNEQFF	TGTGCCAGTAGTATGGGGTCGGGGGGCTCCTACAATGAGCAGTTCTTC	TRBJ2-1	TRBD2	NA	TRBV19
CASSRTSGQETQYF	TGCGCCAGCAGCAGGACTAGCGGCCAAGAGACCCAGTACTTC	TRBJ2-5	TRBD2	NA	TRBV5-1
CASRFGLAGDTQYF	TGCGCCAGCAGGTTTGGACTAGCAGGAGATACGCAGTATTTT	TRBJ2-3	TRBD2	NA	TRBV5-1
CAWTALLGDNGYTF	TGTGCCTGGACCGCACTTCTCGGGGATAACGGCTACACCTTC	TRBJ1-2	NA	NA	TRBV30
CASSPLGAGNSPLHF	TGTGCCAGCTCACCTCTGGGGGCGGGTAATTCACCCCTCCACTTT	TRBJ1-6	NA	NA	TRBV18
CASSLDQGEKLFF	TGTGCCAGCAGCCTGGACCAAGGGGAAAAACTGTTTTTT	TRBJ1-4	NA	NA	TRBV3-1/TRBV3-2
CASSPSGGLQETQYF	TGTGCCAGCAGCCCTAGCGGGGGGCTGCAAGAGACCCAGTACTTC	TRBJ2-5	TRBD2	NA	TRBV7-2
CASSYRQPKLNTEAFF	TGTGCCAGCAGTTATAGGCAACCGAAGTTGAACACTGAAGCTTTCTTT	TRBJ1-1	NA	NA	TRBV6-2/TRBV6-3
CAWSVQNEQFF	TGTGCCTGGAGTGTGCAGAATGAGCAGTTCTTC	TRBJ2-1	NA	NA	TRBV30
CASSYSTPQPYGYTF	TGTGCCAGCAGTTACTCGACCCCACAACCCTATGGCTACACCTTC	TRBJ1-2	NA	NA	TRBV6-2/TRBV6-3